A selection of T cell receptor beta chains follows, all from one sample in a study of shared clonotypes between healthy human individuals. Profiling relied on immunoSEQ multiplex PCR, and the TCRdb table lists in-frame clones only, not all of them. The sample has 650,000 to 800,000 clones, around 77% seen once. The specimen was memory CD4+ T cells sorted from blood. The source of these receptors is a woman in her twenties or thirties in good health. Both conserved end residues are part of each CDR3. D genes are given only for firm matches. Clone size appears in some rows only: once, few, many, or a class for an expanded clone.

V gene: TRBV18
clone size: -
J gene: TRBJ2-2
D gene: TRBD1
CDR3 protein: CASSPPGTASDEGELFF
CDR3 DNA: TGTGCCAGCTCACCACCCGGGACAGCCTCCGATGAGGGGGAGCTGTTTTTT

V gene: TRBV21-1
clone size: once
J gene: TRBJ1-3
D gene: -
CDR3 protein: CASSSRGGGNTIYF
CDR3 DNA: TGTGCCAGCAGCTCCCGGGGGGGCGGAAACACCATATATTTT

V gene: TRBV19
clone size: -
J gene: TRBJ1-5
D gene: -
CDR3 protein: CASSNIGFNQPQHF
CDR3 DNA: TGTGCCAGTAGTAATATAGGGTTCAATCAGCCCCAGCATTTT

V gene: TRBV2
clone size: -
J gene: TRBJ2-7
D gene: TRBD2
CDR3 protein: CASRLLAGVLGKQYF
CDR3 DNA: TGTGCCAGCCGGCTACTAGCGGGAGTTTTAGGCAAGCAGTACTTC

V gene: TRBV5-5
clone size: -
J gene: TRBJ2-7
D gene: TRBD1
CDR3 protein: CASSSLPGQISYEQYF
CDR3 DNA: TGTGCCAGCAGCTCACTTCCGGGACAGATCAGCTACGAGCAGTACTTC

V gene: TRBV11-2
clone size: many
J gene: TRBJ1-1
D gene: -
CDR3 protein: CASSLQENTEAFF
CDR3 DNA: TGTGCCAGCAGCTTACAGGAGAACACTGAAGCTTTCTTT

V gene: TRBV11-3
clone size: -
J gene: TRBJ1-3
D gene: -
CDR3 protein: CASSFGRPGPGNTIYF
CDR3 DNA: TGTGCCAGCAGCTTTGGGAGGCCGGGGCCTGGAAACACCATATATTTT

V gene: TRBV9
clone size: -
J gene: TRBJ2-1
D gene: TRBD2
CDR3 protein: CASSKSGLAGASYNEQFF
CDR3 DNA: TGTGCCAGCAGCAAGAGTGGACTAGCGGGAGCCTCCTACAATGAGCAGTTCTTC

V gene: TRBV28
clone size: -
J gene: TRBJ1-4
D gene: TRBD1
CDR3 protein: CASSLQGAGEKLFF
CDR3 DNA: TGTGCCAGCAGCCTTCAGGGGGCGGGGGAAAAACTGTTTTTT

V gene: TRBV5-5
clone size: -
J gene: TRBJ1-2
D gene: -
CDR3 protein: CASSLALNYGYTF
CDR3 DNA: TGTGCCAGCAGCTTGGCCCTTAACTATGGCTACACCTTC

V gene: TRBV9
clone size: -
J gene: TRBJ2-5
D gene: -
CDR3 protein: CASSTASQETQYF
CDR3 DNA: TGTGCCAGCAGCACGGCCTCACAAGAGACCCAGTACTTC

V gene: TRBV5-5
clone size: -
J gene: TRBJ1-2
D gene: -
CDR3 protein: CASNLPLIRGANYGYTF
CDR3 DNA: TGTGCCAGCAACCTGCCCCTGATTCGGGGGGCAAACTATGGCTACACCTTC

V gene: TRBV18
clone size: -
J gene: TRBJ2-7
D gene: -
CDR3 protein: CASSPPPGPSYEQYF
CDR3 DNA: TGTGCCAGCTCACCGCCCCCCGGACCCAGCTACGAGCAGTACTTC

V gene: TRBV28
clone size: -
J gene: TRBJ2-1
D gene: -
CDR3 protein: CASSSYLVGRQFF
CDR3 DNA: TGTGCCAGCAGCAGTTATTTGGTTGGGAGGCAGTTCTTC

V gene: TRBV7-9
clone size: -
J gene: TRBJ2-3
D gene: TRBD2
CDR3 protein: CASSSLAGEADTQYF
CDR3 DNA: TGTGCCAGCAGCTCCCTAGCGGGAGAAGCAGATACGCAGTATTTT

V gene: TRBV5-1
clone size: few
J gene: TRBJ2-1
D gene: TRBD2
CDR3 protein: CASSLPLAGAYNEQFF
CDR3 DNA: TGCGCCAGCAGCTTGCCACTAGCGGGAGCCTACAATGAGCAGTTCTTC

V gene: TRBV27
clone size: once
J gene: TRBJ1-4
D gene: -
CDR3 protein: CASSFRIDNEKLFF
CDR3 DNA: TGTGCCAGCAGTTTTAGGATCGATAATGAAAAACTGTTTTTT

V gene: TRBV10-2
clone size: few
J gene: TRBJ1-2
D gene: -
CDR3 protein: CASSDIGGGYGYTF
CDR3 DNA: TGCGCCAGCAGTGACATAGGTGGCGGCTATGGCTACACCTTC

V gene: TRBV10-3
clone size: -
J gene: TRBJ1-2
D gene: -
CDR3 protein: CAISERPHGYTF
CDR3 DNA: TGTGCCATCAGTGAGCGTCCGCATGGCTACACCTTC

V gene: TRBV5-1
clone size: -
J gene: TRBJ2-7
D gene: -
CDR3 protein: CASSLGQLSSYEQYF
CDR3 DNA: TGCGCCAGCAGCTTGGGACAGCTAAGCTCCTACGAGCAGTACTTC

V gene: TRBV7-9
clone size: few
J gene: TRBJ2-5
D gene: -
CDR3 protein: CASSELVVGTQYF
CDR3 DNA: TGTGCCAGCAGCGAGCTGGTGGTGGGGACCCAGTACTTC

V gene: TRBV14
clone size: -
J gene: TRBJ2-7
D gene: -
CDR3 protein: CASSQAAGNYEQYF
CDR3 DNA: TGTGCCAGCAGCCAAGCCGCAGGTAACTACGAGCAGTACTTC

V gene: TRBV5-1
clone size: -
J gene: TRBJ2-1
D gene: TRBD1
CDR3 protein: CASSLEGTGGFSYNEQFF
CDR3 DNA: TGCGCCAGCAGCTTGGAGGGGACAGGGGGTTTCTCCTACAATGAGCAGTTCTTC

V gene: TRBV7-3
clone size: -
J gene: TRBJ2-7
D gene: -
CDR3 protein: CASSFRAYEQYF
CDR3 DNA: TGTGCCAGCAGCTTCAGAGCCTACGAGCAGTACTTC

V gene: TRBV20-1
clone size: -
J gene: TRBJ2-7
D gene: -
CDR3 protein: CSAFREGVEDF
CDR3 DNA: TGCAGTGCCTTCCGAGAGGGGGTTGAGGACTTC

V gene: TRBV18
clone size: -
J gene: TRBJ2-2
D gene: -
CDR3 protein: CASSPVGELFF
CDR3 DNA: TGTGCCAGCTCACCGGTCGGGGAGCTGTTTTTT

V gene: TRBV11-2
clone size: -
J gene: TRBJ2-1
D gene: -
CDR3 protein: CASSLVGSPAHNEQFF
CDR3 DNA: TGTGCCAGCAGCTTAGTTGGCAGCCCAGCACACAATGAGCAGTTCTTC

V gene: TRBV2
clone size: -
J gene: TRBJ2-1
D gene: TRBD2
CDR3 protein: CASGRTSGSNEQFF
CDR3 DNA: TGTGCCAGCGGACGGACTAGCGGGAGTAATGAGCAGTTCTTC

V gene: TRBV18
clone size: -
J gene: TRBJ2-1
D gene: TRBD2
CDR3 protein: CASSPTSGSMGEQFF
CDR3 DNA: TGTGCCAGCTCACCGACTAGCGGGAGTATGGGTGAGCAGTTCTTC

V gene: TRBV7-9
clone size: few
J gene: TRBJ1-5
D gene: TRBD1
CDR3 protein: CASSWFGTGGTLGPQHF
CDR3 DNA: TGTGCCAGCAGCTGGTTTGGGACAGGGGGCACTTTGGGGCCCCAGCATTTT

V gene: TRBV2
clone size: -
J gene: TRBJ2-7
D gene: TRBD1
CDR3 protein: CASSTGQGSYEQYF
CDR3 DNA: TGTGCCAGCAGTACCGGACAGGGGTCCTACGAGCAGTACTTC

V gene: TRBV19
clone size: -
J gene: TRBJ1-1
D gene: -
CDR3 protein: CASTGPMNTEAFF
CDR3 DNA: TGTGCCAGTACGGGACCGATGAACACTGAAGCTTTCTTT

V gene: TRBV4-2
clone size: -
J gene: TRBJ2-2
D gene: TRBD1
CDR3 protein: CASSQDRRSYPGTDKTGELFF
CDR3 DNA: TGTGCCAGCAGCCAAGACCGCCGATCGTATCCCGGGACAGATAAAACCGGGGAGCTGTTTTTT

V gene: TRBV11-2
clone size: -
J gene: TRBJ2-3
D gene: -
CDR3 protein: CASSSQGPGVTDTQYF
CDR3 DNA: TGTGCCAGCAGCTCGCAGGGTCCCGGGGTTACAGATACGCAGTATTTT

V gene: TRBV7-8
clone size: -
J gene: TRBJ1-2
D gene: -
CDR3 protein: CASSLRAGEDYGYTF
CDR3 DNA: TGTGCCAGCAGCTTAAGGGCAGGGGAGGACTATGGCTACACCTTC

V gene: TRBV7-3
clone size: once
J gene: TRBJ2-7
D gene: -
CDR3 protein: CASSSDSSYEQYF
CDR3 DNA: TGTGCCAGCAGCTCGGACTCCTCCTACGAGCAGTACTTC

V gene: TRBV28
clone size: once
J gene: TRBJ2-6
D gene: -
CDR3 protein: CASSLSGSGANVLTF
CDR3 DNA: TGTGCCAGCAGTTTATCAGGGTCCGGGGCCAACGTCCTGACTTTC

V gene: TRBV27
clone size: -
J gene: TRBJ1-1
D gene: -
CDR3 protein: CASSLWAPGITANTEAFF
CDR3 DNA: TGTGCCAGCAGTTTATGGGCCCCGGGCATTACCGCGAACACTGAAGCTTTCTTT

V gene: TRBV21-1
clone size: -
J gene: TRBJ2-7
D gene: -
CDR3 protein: CASSKVRAAAGTPLYEQYF
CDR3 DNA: TGTGCCAGCAGCAAAGTCCGCGCAGCAGCGGGGACTCCTCTGTACGAGCAGTACTTC

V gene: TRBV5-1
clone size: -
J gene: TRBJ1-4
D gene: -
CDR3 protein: CASSIGHGAEKLFF
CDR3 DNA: TGCGCCAGCAGCATCGGACATGGCGCCGAAAAACTGTTTTTT

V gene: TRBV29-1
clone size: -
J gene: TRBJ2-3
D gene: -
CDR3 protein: CSVSLDNTDTQYF
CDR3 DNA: TGCAGCGTGAGCTTGGACAACACAGATACGCAGTATTTT

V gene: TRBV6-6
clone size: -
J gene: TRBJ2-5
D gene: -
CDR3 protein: CASGDSAVGETQYF
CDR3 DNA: TGTGCCAGCGGGGATTCGGCTGTGGGGGAGACCCAGTACTTC

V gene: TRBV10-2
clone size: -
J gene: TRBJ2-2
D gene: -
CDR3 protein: CASTGVVNTGELFF
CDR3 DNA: TGCGCCAGCACTGGGGTAGTGAACACCGGGGAGCTGTTTTTT

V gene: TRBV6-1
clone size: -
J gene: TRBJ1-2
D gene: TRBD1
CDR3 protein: CYTGDPSYGYTF
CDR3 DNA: TGTTATACAGGGGACCCTAGCTATGGCTACACCTTC

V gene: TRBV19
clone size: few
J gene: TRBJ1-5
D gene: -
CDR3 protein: CASSPQDQPQHF
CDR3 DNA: TGTGCCAGTAGTCCTCAGGATCAGCCCCAGCATTTT

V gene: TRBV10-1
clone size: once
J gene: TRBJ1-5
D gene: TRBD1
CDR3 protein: CASRPGQVQQPQHF
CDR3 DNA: TGCGCCAGCCGGCCCGGACAGGTCCAACAGCCCCAGCATTTT

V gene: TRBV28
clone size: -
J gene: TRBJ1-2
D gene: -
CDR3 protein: CASSFQWQGNGYTF
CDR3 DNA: TGTGCCAGCAGTTTCCAATGGCAGGGGAATGGCTACACCTTC

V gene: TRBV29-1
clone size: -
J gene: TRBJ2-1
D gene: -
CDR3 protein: CSVESIGVSRHGIGYNEQFF
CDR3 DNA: TGCAGCGTTGAATCTATCGGTGTGTCGAGGCATGGGATCGGATACAATGAGCAGTTCTTC

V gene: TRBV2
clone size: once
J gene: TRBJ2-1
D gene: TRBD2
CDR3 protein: CASRLAGEMYNEQFF
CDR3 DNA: TGTGCCAGCAGGTTAGCGGGAGAGATGTACAATGAGCAGTTCTTC

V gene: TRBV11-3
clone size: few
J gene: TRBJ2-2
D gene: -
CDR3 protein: CASSFQGDGELFF
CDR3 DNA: TGTGCCAGCAGCTTCCAGGGAGACGGGGAGCTGTTTTTT

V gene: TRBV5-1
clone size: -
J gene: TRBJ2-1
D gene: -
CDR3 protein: CASSLAGGDPYNEQFF
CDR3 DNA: TGCGCCAGCAGCTTGGCTGGTGGGGACCCTTACAATGAGCAGTTCTTC